Listed here are 4 T cell receptor beta chains from one sample, sequenced in a study of cytomegalovirus exposure and HLA in healthy donors. Repertoires were generated with immunoSEQ multiplex PCR, while TCRdb's copy carries only in-frame clones and drops some. The table shows 90,000 to 130,000 clones, with under 97% occurring only once. Sequenced material: PBMCs. These receptors were obtained from a woman aged 18-35 years in good health and CMV-seronegative.

The V call is TRBV11-2, the J call TRBJ2-5; 11 bases are a match to TRBD1. CDR3 length: 14 residues. J lost 7 bases, V lost 1 base, and 2 bases had no gene match. The germline CDR1 and CDR2 sequences are SGHAT and FQNNGV. CDR3 coding DNA: TGTGCCAGCAGCTTAGGAGGGACAGGGGGGACCCAGTACTTC. Residues: CASSLGGTGGTQYF.

V and J are TRBV28 and TRBJ2-5, with a weak D call TRBD1 (5 bases). Germline V gene lookup returns CDR1 MDHEN and CDR2 SYDVKM. Trimming took off 0 bases at V and 1 base at J, with 9 bases between the two ends. This CDR3 spans 15 amino acids. The CDR3 DNA reads TGTGCCAGCAGTTTATGGGGGCAGCTCCAAGAGACCCAGTACTTC. Its translation is CASSLWGQLQETQYF.

The V gene is TRBV19, the J gene TRBJ2-7, with 9 positions matching TRBD2. V lost 3 bases, J lost 4 bases, and 1 base stayed unmatched. This CDR3 region has 13 residues. Germline CDR1 is LNHDA and CDR2 is SQIVND (reference sequence). In DNA form, the CDR3 reads TGTGCCAGTAGTATGACTAGCGGTTACGAGCAGTACTTC. It specifies CASSMTSGYEQYF.

This sequence joins TRBV7-9 and TRBJ2-7; TRBD2 matches 8 bases. V gave up 5 bases and J gave up 4 bases; unmatched junction bases: 16. Germline CDR1 reads SEHNR; CDR2 reads FQNEAQ (reference sequence). The CDR3 runs 17 residues. The CDR3 loop is CASSLRGGDLTFYEQYF. As DNA, the CDR3 is TGTGCCAGCAGCCTCCGGGGGGGCGACCTAACCTTTTACGAGCAGTACTTC.